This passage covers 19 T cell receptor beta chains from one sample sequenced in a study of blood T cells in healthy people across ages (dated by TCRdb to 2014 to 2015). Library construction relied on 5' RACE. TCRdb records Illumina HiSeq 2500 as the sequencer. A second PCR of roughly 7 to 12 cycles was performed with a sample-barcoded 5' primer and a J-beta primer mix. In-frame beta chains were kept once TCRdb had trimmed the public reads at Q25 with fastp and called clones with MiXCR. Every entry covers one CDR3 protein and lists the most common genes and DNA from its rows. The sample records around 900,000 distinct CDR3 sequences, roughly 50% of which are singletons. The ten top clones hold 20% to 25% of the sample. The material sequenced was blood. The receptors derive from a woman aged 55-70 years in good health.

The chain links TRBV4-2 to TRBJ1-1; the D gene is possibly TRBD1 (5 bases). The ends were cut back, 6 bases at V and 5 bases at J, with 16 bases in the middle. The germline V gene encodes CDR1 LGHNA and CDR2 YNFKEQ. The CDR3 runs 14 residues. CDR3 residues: CASRFGGAGTEAFF. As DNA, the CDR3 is TGTGCCAGCAGGTTCGGCGGGGCGGGGACTGAAGCTTTCTTT.

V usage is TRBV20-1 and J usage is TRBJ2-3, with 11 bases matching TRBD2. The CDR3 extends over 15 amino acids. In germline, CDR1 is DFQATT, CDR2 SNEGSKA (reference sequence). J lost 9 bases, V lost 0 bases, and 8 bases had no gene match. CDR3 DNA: TGCAGTGCTAGAGAAAGTAGCGGGAGGGCTTCGACGCAGTATTTT. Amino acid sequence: CSARESSGRASTQYF.

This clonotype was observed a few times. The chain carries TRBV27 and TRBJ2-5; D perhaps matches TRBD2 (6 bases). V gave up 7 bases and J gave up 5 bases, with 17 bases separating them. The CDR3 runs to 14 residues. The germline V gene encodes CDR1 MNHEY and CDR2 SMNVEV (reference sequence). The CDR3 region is CASKRSLAPETQYF. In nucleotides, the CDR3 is TGTGCCAGCAAAAGGTCCCTAGCGCCGGAGACCCAGTACTTC.

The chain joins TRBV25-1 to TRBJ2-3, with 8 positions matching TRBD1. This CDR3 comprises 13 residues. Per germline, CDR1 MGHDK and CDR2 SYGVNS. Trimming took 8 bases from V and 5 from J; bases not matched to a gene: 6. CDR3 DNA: TGTGCCAGCGACAGGGGTTTAGGAGATACGCAGTATTTT. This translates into CASDRGLGDTQYF.

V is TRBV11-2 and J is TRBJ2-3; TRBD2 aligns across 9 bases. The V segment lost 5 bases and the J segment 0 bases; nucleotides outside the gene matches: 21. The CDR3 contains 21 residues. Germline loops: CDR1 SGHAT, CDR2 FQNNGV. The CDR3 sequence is CASSPKHESGLALVSTDTQYF. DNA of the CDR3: TGTGCCAGCAGCCCAAAACACGAATCGGGACTAGCACTTGTAAGCACAGATACGCAGTATTTT.

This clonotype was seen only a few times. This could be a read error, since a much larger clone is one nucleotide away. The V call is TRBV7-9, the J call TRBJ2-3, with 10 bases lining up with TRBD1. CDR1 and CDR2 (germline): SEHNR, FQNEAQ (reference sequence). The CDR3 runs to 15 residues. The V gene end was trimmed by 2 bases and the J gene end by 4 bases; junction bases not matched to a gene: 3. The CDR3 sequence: CASSLRDRGSDTQYF. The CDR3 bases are TGTGCCAGCAGCTTAAGGGACAGGGGATCAGATACGCAGTATTTT.

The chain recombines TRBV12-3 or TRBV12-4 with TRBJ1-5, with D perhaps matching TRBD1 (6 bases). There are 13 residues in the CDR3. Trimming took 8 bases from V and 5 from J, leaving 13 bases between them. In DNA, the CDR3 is TGTGCCAGCCAAGACAGGCCCCATCAGCCCCAGCATTTT. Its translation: CASQDRPHQPQHF.

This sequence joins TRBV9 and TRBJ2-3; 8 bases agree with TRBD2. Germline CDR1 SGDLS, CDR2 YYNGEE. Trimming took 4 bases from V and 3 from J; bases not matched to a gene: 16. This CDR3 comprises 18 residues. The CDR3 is CASSLGPAGRGRTDTQYF. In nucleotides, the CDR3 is TGTGCCAGCAGCTTAGGCCCCGCGGGACGCGGGAGGACAGATACGCAGTATTTT.

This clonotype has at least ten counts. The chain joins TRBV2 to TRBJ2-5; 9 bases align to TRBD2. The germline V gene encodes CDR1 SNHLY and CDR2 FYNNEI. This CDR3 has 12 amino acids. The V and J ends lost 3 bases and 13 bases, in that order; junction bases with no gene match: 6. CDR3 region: CASSDGGLARYF. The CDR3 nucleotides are TGTGCCAGCAGTGATGGGGGACTAGCTCGGTACTTC.

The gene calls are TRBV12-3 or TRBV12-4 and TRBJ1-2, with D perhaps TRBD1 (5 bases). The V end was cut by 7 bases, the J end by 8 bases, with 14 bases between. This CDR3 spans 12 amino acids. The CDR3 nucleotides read TGTGCCAGCACCCCCGGGACCTTCGGCTACACCTTC. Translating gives CASTPGTFGYTF.

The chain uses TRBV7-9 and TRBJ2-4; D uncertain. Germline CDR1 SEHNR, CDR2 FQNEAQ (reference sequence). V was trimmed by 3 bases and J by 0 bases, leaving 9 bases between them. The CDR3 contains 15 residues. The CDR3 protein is CASSFFSSAKNIQYF. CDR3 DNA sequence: TGTGCCAGCAGCTTTTTTTCTTCAGCCAAAAACATTCAGTACTTC.

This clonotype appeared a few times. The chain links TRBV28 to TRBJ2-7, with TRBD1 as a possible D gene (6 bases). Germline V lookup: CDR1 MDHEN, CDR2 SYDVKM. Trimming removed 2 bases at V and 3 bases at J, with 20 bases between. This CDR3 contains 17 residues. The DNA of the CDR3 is TGTGCCAGCAGTTTACTAACAAAACCGGGACATTTCTACGAGCAGTACTTC. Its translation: CASSLLTKPGHFYEQYF.

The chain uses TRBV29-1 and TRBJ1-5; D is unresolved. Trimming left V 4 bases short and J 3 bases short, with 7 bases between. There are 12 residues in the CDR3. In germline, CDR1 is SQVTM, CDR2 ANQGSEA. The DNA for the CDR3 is TGCAGCGTTGGACAACCCAATCAGCCCCAGCATTTT. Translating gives CSVGQPNQPQHF.

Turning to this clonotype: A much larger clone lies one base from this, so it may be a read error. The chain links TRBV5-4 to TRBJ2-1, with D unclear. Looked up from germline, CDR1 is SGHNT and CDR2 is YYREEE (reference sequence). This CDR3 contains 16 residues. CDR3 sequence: CACSFFLSGSYNEQFF. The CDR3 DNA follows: TGTGCCTGCAGCTTCTTCCTTTCAGGCTCCTACAATGAGCAGTTCTTC.

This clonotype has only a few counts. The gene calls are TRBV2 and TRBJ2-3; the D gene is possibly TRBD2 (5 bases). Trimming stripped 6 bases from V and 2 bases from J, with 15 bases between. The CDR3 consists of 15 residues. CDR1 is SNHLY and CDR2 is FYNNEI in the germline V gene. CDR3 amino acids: CASSGDGGFTDTQYF. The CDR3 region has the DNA TGTGCCAGCAGCGGAGACGGAGGATTCACAGATACGCAGTATTTT.

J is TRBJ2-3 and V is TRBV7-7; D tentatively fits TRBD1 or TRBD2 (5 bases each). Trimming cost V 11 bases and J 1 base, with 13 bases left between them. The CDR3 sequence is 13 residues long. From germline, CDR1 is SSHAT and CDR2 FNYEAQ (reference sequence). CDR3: CAVGDRRTDTQYF. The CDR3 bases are TGTGCCGTGGGGGACCGACGCACAGATACGCAGTATTTT.

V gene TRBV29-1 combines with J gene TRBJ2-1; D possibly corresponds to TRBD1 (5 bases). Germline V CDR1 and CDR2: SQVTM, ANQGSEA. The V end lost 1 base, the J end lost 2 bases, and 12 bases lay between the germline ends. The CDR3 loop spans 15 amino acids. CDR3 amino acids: CSVEGGDSAYNEQFF. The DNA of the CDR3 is TGCAGCGTTGAAGGAGGAGACAGCGCCTACAATGAGCAGTTCTTC.

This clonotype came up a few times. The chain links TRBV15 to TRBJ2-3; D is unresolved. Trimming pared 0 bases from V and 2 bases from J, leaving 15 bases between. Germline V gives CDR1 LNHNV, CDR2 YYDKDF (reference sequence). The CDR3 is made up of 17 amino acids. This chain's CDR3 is CATSRDMRTLITDTQYF. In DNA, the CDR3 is TGTGCCACCAGCAGAGATATGCGAACGCTTATCACAGATACGCAGTATTTT.

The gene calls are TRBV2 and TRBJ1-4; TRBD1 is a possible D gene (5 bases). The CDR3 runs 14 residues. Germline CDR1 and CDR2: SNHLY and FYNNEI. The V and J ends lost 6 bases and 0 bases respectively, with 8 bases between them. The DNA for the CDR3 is TGTGCCAGCAGGATGGGGGCAACTAATGAAAAACTGTTTTTT. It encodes CASRMGATNEKLFF.